The clone carrying this T cell receptor beta chain appeared many times. Its antigen remains unidentified. V dropped 5 bases and J dropped 7 bases, with 9 bases sitting between them. This CDR3 is built from 12 residues. Germline loops: CDR1 LNHDA, CDR2 SQIVND (reference sequence). These data are taken from a study of shared clonotypes between healthy human individuals. Study-wide findings and caveats: The researchers took only blood, and tissue repertoires probably look different.

Authors' analysis steps: Sequence data from immunoSEQ were junction-only and lacked quality scores; consequently, filtering differed. The assay was immunoSEQ multiplex PCR, and TCRdb's table has in-frame clones only and misses some. V, J and clone size were drawn from that table, and D and trimming were deduced from the DNA. The sample contains roughly 500,000 clones, 70% to 80% of which appear only once. The V gene is TRBV19, the J gene TRBJ1-5, with unresolved D. The receptor was derived from a woman aged 40-49 years in good health. Some clones in this sample may be carry-over from other donors' samples. The sample was PBMCs. This chain's CDR3 is CASSRVGQPQHF. In nucleotides, the CDR3 is TGTGCCAGTAGTCGGGTCGGCCAGCCCCAGCATTTT.